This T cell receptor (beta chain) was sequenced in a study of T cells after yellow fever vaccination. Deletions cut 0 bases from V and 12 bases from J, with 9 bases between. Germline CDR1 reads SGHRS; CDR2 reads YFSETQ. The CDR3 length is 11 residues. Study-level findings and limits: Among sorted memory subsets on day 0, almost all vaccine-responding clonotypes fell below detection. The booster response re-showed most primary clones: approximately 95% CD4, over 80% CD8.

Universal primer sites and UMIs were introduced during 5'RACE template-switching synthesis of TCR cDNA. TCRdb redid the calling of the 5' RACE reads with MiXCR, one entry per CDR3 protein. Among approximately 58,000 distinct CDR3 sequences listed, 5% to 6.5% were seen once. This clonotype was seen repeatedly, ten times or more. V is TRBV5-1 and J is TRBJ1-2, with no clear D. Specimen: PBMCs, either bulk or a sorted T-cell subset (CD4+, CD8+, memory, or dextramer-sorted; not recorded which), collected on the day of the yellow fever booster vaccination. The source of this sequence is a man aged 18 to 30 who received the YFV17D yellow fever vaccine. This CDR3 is CASSLGSLHTF. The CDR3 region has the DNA TGCGCCAGCAGCTTGGGCAGCCTACACACCTTC. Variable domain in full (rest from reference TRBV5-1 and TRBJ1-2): KAGVTQTPRYLIKTRGQQVTLSCSPISGHRSVSWYQQTPGQGLQFLFEYFSETQRNKGNFPGRFSGRQFSNSRSEMNVSTLELGDSALYLCASSLGSLHTFGSGTRLTVV.